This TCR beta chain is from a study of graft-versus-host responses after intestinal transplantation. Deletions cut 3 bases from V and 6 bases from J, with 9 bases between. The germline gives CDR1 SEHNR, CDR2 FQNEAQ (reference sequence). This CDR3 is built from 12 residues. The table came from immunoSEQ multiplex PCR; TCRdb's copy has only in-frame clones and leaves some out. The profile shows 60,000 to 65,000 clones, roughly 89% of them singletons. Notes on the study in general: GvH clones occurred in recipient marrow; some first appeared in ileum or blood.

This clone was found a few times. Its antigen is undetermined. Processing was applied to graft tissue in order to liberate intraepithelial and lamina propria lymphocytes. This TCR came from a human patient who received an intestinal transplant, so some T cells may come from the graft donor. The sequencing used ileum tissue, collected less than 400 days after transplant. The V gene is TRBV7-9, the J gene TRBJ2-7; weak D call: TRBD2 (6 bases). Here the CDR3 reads CASSFSGGEQYF. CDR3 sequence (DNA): TGTGCCAGCAGCTTTAGCGGTGGCGAGCAGTACTTC. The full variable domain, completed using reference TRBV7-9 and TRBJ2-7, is DTGVSQNPRHKITKRGQNVTFRCDPISEHNRLYWYRQTLGQGPEFLTYFQNEAQLEKSRLLSDRFSAERPKGSFSTLEIQRTEQGDSAMYLCASSFSGGEQYFGPGTRLTVT.